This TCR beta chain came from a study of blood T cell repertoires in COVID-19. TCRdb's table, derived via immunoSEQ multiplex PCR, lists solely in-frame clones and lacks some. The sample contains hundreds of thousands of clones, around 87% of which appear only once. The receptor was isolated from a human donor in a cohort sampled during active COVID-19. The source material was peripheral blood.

The CDR3 DNA is TGCAGCGGTGAGCAGGGGTACAATGAGCAGTTCTTC. Translating it yields CSGEQGYNEQFF. The V call is TRBV29-1, the J call TRBJ2-1; D is perhaps TRBD1 (6 bases). Germline V CDR1 and CDR2: SQVTM, ANQGSEA. The CDR3 sequence is 12 residues long. Trimming cost V 7 bases and J 4 bases, with 11 bases left between them.